Sequencing of this TCR beta chain was carried out in a study of T cells in Graves' hyperthyroidism and ophthalmopathy (dated by TCRdb to about 2019). Background on the whole study: Peripheral blood samples were taken at initial diagnosis, before any treatment was given. TCR Vbeta CDR3 sequencing of some 140 peripheral blood samples (approximately 44 ophthalmopathy, 75 hyperthyroidism and some 17 progressor patients) is reported in the paper. A discovery cohort of roughly 100 patients, fewer than 50 with Graves' ophthalmopathy and about 58 with stable Graves' hyperthyroidism, was used to find distinguishing TCR V-J signatures. After blood sampling, hyperthyroidism patients were treated with methimazole at a starting dose of 30 mg daily, and ophthalmopathy patients were treated with high-dose intravenous methylprednisolone. Prospective prediction of ophthalmopathy was tested in an independent validation cohort of approximately 19 hyperthyroidism patients and 15 to 17 patients who later progressed to ophthalmopathy. The 85 to 100 discovery patients were randomly split 7:3 into training and test sets. The study also compared thyroid tissue and blood T-cell repertoires from 6 or 7 Graves' hyperthyroidism patients.

Amplification of TCR beta CDR3 regions was carried out from RNA transcripts. The TCR CDR3 was subjected to a first round of RT-PCR using the HTBI primer set and the Qiagen OneStep RT-PCR kit. Libraries were constructed in a second round of multiplex PCR, after which size selection and purification were performed. Sequencing of the libraries was done on an Illumina HiSeq2000 using paired-end 100 bp reads. The authors' analysis ran thus. SOAPnuke was used to process the raw data, throwing out any read that contained adapters or uncalled bases, had a mean Phred below 15, or lacked an exact constant-primer or identifier match. High-quality paired reads were merged with COPE v1.2.5, and unique nucleotide sequences were defined as clonotypes. Clonotypes were aligned to IMGT TRBV, TRBD and TRBJ reference segments using MiTCR v1.1. The analysis included only V-J combinations with a frequency above 0.0001, which together covered around 99% of the repertoires. A TCS score was defined as the ratio of F50 (clonal expansion) to E x V (chaos), with BLOSUM62-based TCRdist applied between CDR3 peptides within each V-J. Welch's t-statistics and random forest reduced 450 to 600 V-J features to roughly 13, which were used in a naive Bayes classifier (R e1071). TCRdb handled the public reads itself, with Q25 trimming in fastp and clone calling in MiXCR, and kept productive beta chains. Here each entry gathers all rows of one CDR3 protein and keeps the most common genes and DNA. V and J calls and clone size were set by TCRdb, not the authors. The sample records more than 450,000 distinct CDR3 sequences, around 15% of which are singletons. Approximately 15% of the sample comes from the top ten.

This clonotype occurred many times. It lacks a known antigen. The record has no base qualities; no much larger clone is one base away. Stable Graves' hyperthyroidism was defined as no progression to ophthalmopathy during 18 months of follow-up. Hyperthyroidism patients were newly diagnosed, had a disease duration of under 2 months, and were aged 18 to 65 years. The study excluded patients with uncontrolled infections, other autoimmune diseases, pregnancy or lactation. Diagnoses were based on clinical symptoms, serum thyroxine and TRAb, thyroid ultrasound and orbital computed tomography. Ficoll-Paque density gradient centrifugation was used to isolate PBMCs from about 9.4 ml of fresh peripheral blood. Total RNA was extracted with Trizol reagent, and quality was checked on an Agilent 2100 Bioanalyzer. Summary of the overall study and its limitations: A 13 V-J signature model separated ophthalmopathy from stable hyperthyroidism, with roughly 88% sensitivity and 81.08% specificity in cross-validation and 80%/75% in testing. In validation, progression to ophthalmopathy was predicted by the model with 70.59% sensitivity and 72% to 85% specificity, a median of approximately 6.5 months before onset. Most expanded thyroid clonotypes (frequency above 0.001) were also detected in blood, a finding suggesting that blood repertoires may reflect thyroid immune responses. No statistical method was used to fix the sample size in advance, and group allocation was not hidden from the investigators.

The receptor comes from a woman between 40 and 55 years old with Graves' hyperthyroidism. The sequenced material came from blood.

DNA sequence: TGTGCCAGCAGCTTAGGCCAGGGTATCGCAGATACGCAGTATTTT. Its protein reads: CASSLGQGIADTQYF. The V and J genes are TRBV5-6 and TRBJ2-3; the D region possibly corresponds to TRBD1 (5 bases align). CDR1 and CDR2 (SGHDT, YYEEEE) derive from the germline V gene. Its CDR3 holds 15 amino acids, cysteine through phenylalanine. Only CDR3 DNA is held: 45 bases, read in frame from base 1. Trimming costs V 2 bases and J 4 bases, and their ends lie 14 bases apart.